These 6 T cell receptor beta chains were sequenced from one sample in a study of blood T cell repertoires in COVID-19. Clones were sequenced by immunoSEQ multiplex PCR, and TCRdb holds only the in-frame ones, with some missing. Of over 85,000 clones in the sample, about 86% were seen once. What was sequenced was peripheral blood. Receptors were obtained from a woman aged 80 or over with acute or convalescent COVID-19.

CDR3 bases: TGTGCCAGCAGTTTAGGGGGCGCCACTGAAGCTTTCTTT. Translating gives CASSLGGATEAFF. V gene TRBV27 combines with J gene TRBJ1-1, with a tentative D call TRBD1 (6 bases). This CDR3 contains 13 residues. The V end lost 2 bases, the J end lost 4 bases, and 8 bases lay between the germline ends. The germline gives CDR1 MNHEY, CDR2 SMNVEV (reference sequence).

The chain is built from TRBV9 and TRBJ2-1; D is uncertain. Germline CDR1 reads SGDLS; CDR2 reads YYNGEE. Deletions cut 3 bases from V and 2 bases from J, with 12 bases between. This CDR3 region has 15 residues. CDR3 in DNA: TGTGCCAGCAGCGCCAGCCCTAGGCCCTACAATGAGCAGTTCTTC. Amino acid sequence: CASSASPRPYNEQFF. Full variable domain (rest looked up from reference TRBV9 and TRBJ2-1): DSGVTQTPKHLITATGQRVTLRCSPRSGDLSVYWYQQSLDQGLQFLIQYYNGEERAKGNILERFSAQQFPDLHSELNLSSLELGDSALYFCASSASPRPYNEQFFGPGTRLTVL.

The rearrangement uses TRBV21-1 and TRBJ1-1; the tabulated D call, TRBD1, remains unverified against the DNA. TRBV21-1 is a documented pseudogene. The CDR3 is 17 residues long. The CDR3: CASSPRGTGRESTEAFF. CDR3 DNA: TGTGCCAGCAGCCCCCGTGGGACAGGCCGAGAGAGCACTGAAGCTTTCTTT.

The rearrangement uses TRBV18 and TRBJ1-1; a weak D match, TRBD1 (6 bases). The CDR3 has 16 residues. V lost 0 bases to trimming and J lost 1 base, with 12 bases between them. CDR1 is KGHSH, CDR2 LQKENI, per germline. Written as DNA, the CDR3 is TGTGCCAGCTCACCACCGGGGGGGCTTCAGAACACTGAAGCTTTCTTT. Its translation is CASSPPGGLQNTEAFF.

V and J are TRBV19 and TRBJ1-3; no definite D call. V dropped 3 bases and J dropped 0 bases, with 21 bases sitting between them. Per the germline V gene, CDR1 is LNHDA and CDR2 is SQIVND (reference sequence). The CDR3 is made up of 19 amino acids. This CDR3 reads CASSMEMVGSYSSGNTIYF. The CDR3 DNA sequence: TGTGCCAGTAGTATGGAAATGGTCGGGAGTTACTCCTCTGGAAACACCATATATTTT.

The chain joins TRBV12-3 or TRBV12-4 to TRBJ1-3; D is possibly TRBD1 (5 bases). This CDR3 is built from 12 residues. V was cut by 5 bases and J by 13 bases, with 15 bases left in between. As DNA, the CDR3 is TGTGCCAGCAGTCTACGCGGGGCAGGGATATATTTT. It specifies CASSLRGAGIYF.